Here is one TCR beta chain with its context. Amplification used 60 Vbeta primers and 13 Jbeta primers. The data were produced by immunoSEQ multiplex PCR, yet TCRdb's version contains in-frame clones alone and is incomplete. The top ten hold approximately 0.26% of the sample, which has 150,000 to 200,000 clones, 84% seen once. The sample comes from a study of cytomegalovirus exposure and HLA in healthy donors. CDR3 size: 18 residues. Trimming took off 2 bases at V and 0 bases at J, with 14 bases between the two ends. Germline CDR1 reads MRHNA; CDR2 reads SNTAGT. The rearrangement joins TRBV6-4 to TRBJ2-6; tentative D call: TRBD1 (6 bases). The sequence derives from a boy younger than 18 in good health and CMV-seronegative. The sample was PBMCs. The CDR3 DNA reads TGTGCCAGCAGTGACGGTCAGCAGGGGCCCTCTGGGGCCAACGTCCTGACTTTC. Translating gives CASSDGQQGPSGANVLTF.